This entry lists 22 T cell receptor beta chains sequenced from one sample in a study of T cells in Graves' hyperthyroidism and ophthalmopathy (dated by TCRdb to between 2018 and 2020). Library construction relied on multiplex PCR. Sequencing relied on an Illumina HiSeq 2000. The TCR beta CDR3 regions were amplified from the RNA transcripts. For the first round of RT-PCR on the TCR CDR3, the HTBI primer set was used together with the Qiagen OneStep RT-PCR kit. Through fastp at Q25 and MiXCR, TCRdb rebuilt clones from the public reads, retaining in-frame beta chains. Rows with one shared CDR3 protein collapse into an entry with the most common genes and DNA. The sample data list about 590,000 distinct CDR3 sequences, and around 16% of these were observed just once. The ten largest account for about 7% of the sample. Sequencing was carried out using blood. The source of these receptors is a woman in her 30s with Graves' hyperthyroidism.

V and J are TRBV6-2 or TRBV6-3 and TRBJ2-2; D might be TRBD2 (6 bases). Per germline, CDR1 MNHEY and CDR2 SVGEGT. The CDR3 loop spans 14 amino acids. The ends were cut back, 4 bases at V and 9 bases at J, with 15 bases in the middle. CDR3: CASSWTEGTRELFF. The DNA for the CDR3 is TGTGCCAGCAGTTGGACGGAGGGAACCAGGGAGCTGTTTTTT.

The chain links TRBV30 to TRBJ2-7; tentative D call: TRBD2 (7 bases). Germline CDR1 and CDR2: GTSNPN and SVGIG (reference sequence). The CDR3 contains 13 residues. Trimming cost V 1 base and J 6 bases, with 13 bases left between them. CDR3 sequence reads: CAWSGRGEGEQYF. DNA for the CDR3: TGTGCCTGGAGTGGAAGGGGGGAGGGCGAGCAGTACTTC. The whole variable domain, filled in from reference TRBV30 and TRBJ2-7, reads SQTIHQWPATLVQPVGSPLSLECTVEGTSNPNLYWYRQAAGRGLQLLFYSVGIGQISSEVPQNLSASRPQDRQFILSSKKLLLSDSGFYLCAWSGRGEGEQYFGPGTRLTVT.

This clonotype was counted a few times. V usage is TRBV4-2 and J usage is TRBJ2-3; D call uncertain. Between the trimmed V and J ends, which lost 8 bases and 1 base, there was a span of 19 bases. This CDR3 contains 16 residues. Germline V gives CDR1 LGHNA, CDR2 YNFKEQ. CDR3 amino acids: CASSSPRLGGTDTQYF. DNA of the CDR3: TGTGCCAGCTCGTCTCCGAGACTCGGAGGCACAGATACGCAGTATTTT.

The rearrangement joins TRBV5-1 to TRBJ1-3, with 9 bases identical to TRBD1. Germline V CDR1 and CDR2: SGHRS, YFSETQ. The CDR3 is 15 amino acids. V was pared by 0 bases and J by 2 bases, with 0 bases of the junction left unmatched. CDR3 bases: TGCGCCAGCAGCTTGGACAGGGGGCCTGGAAACACCATATATTTT. Amino acid sequence: CASSLDRGPGNTIYF.

V is TRBV19 and J is TRBJ2-1, with a tentative D call TRBD1 (9 bases). Trimming took 9 bases from V and 9 from J, leaving 27 bases between them. This CDR3 region has 16 residues. Germline CDR1 LNHDA, CDR2 SQIVND (reference sequence). The CDR3 loop is CASEIGGGTGLFEQFF. CDR3 DNA sequence: TGTGCCAGCGAGATCGGGGGGGGGACAGGGCTTTTTGAGCAGTTCTTC.

This clonotype was counted a few times. The rearrangement joins TRBV4-3 to TRBJ1-1; 7 nucleotides align to TRBD1. CDR1 is LGHNA, CDR2 YSLEER, per germline. V lost 3 bases to trimming and J lost 5 bases; unmatched junction nucleotides: 6. The CDR3 is made up of 14 amino acids. CDR3 amino acids: CASSHGTGETEAFF. CDR3 DNA: TGCGCCAGCAGCCATGGCACAGGGGAGACTGAAGCTTTCTTT.

This clonotype was counted between two and nine times. The chain combines TRBV7-9 with TRBJ2-2; 7 nucleotides align to TRBD2. Germline lookup yields CDR1 SEHNR and CDR2 FQNEAQ (reference sequence). The V segment lost 4 bases and the J segment 4 bases; nucleotides outside the gene matches: 9. This CDR3 has 16 amino acids. The CDR3 sequence: CASSSQAGRATGELFF. The CDR3 DNA follows: TGTGCCAGCAGCTCCCAAGCGGGACGAGCCACCGGGGAGCTGTTTTTT.

There are a few counts of this clonotype. The gene calls are TRBV5-1 and TRBJ2-2; 11 bases match TRBD2. With V trimmed by 5 bases and J by 8 bases, 5 bases remained unmatched. The CDR3 is 14 amino acids. The germline gives CDR1 SGHRS, CDR2 YFSETQ. The CDR3 DNA is TGCGCCAGCAGTACCCTAGCGGGAGGTGGGGAGCTGTTTTTT. It codes for CASSTLAGGGELFF.

The CDR3: CASSLGPKIAYEQYF. CDR3 DNA: TGTGCCAGCAGCCTAGGACCGAAGATCGCCTACGAGCAGTACTTC. This sequence joins TRBV5-6 and TRBJ2-7, with no clear D. Germline CDR1 is SGHDT and CDR2 is YYEEEE. The CDR3 runs 15 residues. Trimming cost V 4 bases and J 2 bases, with 16 bases left between them. The full variable domain, in which reference TRBV5-6 and TRBJ2-7 provide the parts outside the CDR3, is DAGVTQSPTHLIKTRGQQVTLRCSPKSGHDTVSWYQQALGQGPQFIFQYYEEEERQRGNFPDRFSGHQFPNYSSELNVNALLLGDSALYLCASSLGPKIAYEQYFGPGTRLTVT.

This clonotype showed up many times. The J gene is TRBJ2-3, the V gene TRBV7-9, with TRBD2 matching over 7 bases. Germline V lookup: CDR1 SEHNR, CDR2 FQNEAQ (reference sequence). The CDR3 loop spans 15 amino acids. V lost 5 bases to trimming and J lost 3 bases; unmatched junction nucleotides: 8. CDR3 region: CASSPWGGRTDTQYF. In DNA, the CDR3 is TGTGCCAGCAGCCCATGGGGGGGAAGAACAGATACGCAGTATTTT.

This chain connects TRBV6-1 to TRBJ1-2; the D is unclear. V gave up 5 bases and J gave up 1 base, with 11 bases separating them. The CDR3 contains 14 residues. CDR1 is MNHNS and CDR2 is SASEGT in the germline V gene. As DNA, the CDR3 is TGTGCCAGCAGTTACGCGGGCATTAACTATGGCTACACCTTC. It specifies CASSYAGINYGYTF.

In its sample, this clonotype was seen many times. V gene TRBV5-6 combines with J gene TRBJ1-2; a weak D match, TRBD1 (5 bases). The ends were cut back, 4 bases at V and 8 bases at J, with 18 bases in the middle. This CDR3 is built from 14 residues. CDR1 is SGHDT, CDR2 YYEEEE, per germline. CDR3 sequence reads: CASSPGRDKRGYTF. The CDR3 nucleotides are TGTGCCAGCAGCCCGGGACGCGACAAACGGGGCTACACCTTC.

The gene calls are TRBV20-1 and TRBJ1-2; D not resolved. This CDR3 comprises 12 residues. Trimming took off 4 bases at V and 2 bases at J, with 8 bases between the two ends. CDR1 is DFQATT, CDR2 SNEGSKA, per germline (reference sequence). Here the CDR3 DNA reads TGCAGTGCTATACGTGTAAACTATGGCTACACCTTC. Translation: CSAIRVNYGYTF.

The table lists this clonotype with many counts. The V and J genes are TRBV6-1 and TRBJ2-7; D may be TRBD2 (6 bases). Germline CDR1 is MNHNS and CDR2 is SASEGT. There are 16 residues in the CDR3. Deletions cut 7 bases from V and 2 bases from J, with 21 bases between. CDR3 sequence: CASTRSYTGGAYEQYF. DNA of the CDR3: TGTGCCAGCACTAGAAGCTATACGGGCGGGGCCTACGAGCAGTACTTC.

This clonotype was counted a few times. V is TRBV19 and J is TRBJ1-1; 8 bases are shared with TRBD1. Germline-derived CDR1 and CDR2 are LNHDA and SQIVND (reference sequence). V was clipped by 3 bases and J by 0 bases; unmatched bases: 21. The CDR3 spans 21 residues. DNA for the CDR3: TGTGCCAGTAGTATTTTACGTCCAGGGGGCAACCCTGAAAGGCTGAACACTGAAGCTTTCTTT. Protein sequence: CASSILRPGGNPERLNTEAFF. Together with reference TRBV19 and TRBJ1-1, the CDR3 gives the full variable domain: DGGITQSPKYLFRKEGQNVTLSCEQNLNHDAMYWYRQDPGQGLRLIYYSQIVNDFQKGDIAEGYSVSREKKESFPLTVTSAQKNPTAFYLCASSILRPGGNPERLNTEAFFGQGTRLTVV.

The rearrangement joins TRBV20-1 to TRBJ1-2; no reliable D call. V was cut by 0 bases and J by 8 bases, with 4 bases left in between. This CDR3 is built from 10 residues. The germline V gene has CDR1 DFQATT and CDR2 SNEGSKA (reference sequence). CDR3 region: CSAREQGYTF. As DNA, the CDR3 is TGCAGTGCTAGAGAGCAAGGCTACACCTTC.

Only a few counts were recorded for this clonotype. V gene TRBV7-3 combines with J gene TRBJ2-1, with 10 bases matching TRBD2. The CDR3 runs 15 residues. The germline V gene encodes CDR1 SGHTA and CDR2 FQGTGA. Unmatched junction bases numbered 7, after V lost 6 bases and J lost 5 bases. In nucleotides, the CDR3 is TGTGCCAGCAGTTCACTAGCGGGGTTAGACAATGAGCAGTTCTTC. Encoded protein: CASSSLAGLDNEQFF.

There are many counts of this clonotype. The genes are TRBV6-1 and TRBJ2-3; maybe TRBD1 (5 bases). CDR3 length: 14 residues. Germline V lookup: CDR1 MNHNS, CDR2 SASEGT. V was pared by 3 bases and J by 10 bases, with 17 bases between. In nucleotides, the CDR3 is TGTGCCAGCAGTGACGAGACAGCCCGTCGTGCGCAGTATTTT. Residues: CASSDETARRAQYF.

Of note for this clonotype: This could be a read error, since a much larger clone is one nucleotide away. V is TRBV11-2 and J is TRBJ2-7; D may be TRBD1 or TRBD2 (5 bases each). Germline loops: CDR1 SGHAT, CDR2 FQNNGV. The length of the CDR3 is 17 residues. DNA for the CDR3: TGTGCCAGCGGCTTACTGGACTCCGGGACGGTCTCCTACGAGCAGTACTTC. This sequence encodes CASGLLDSGTVSYEQYF. The whole variable domain, filled in from reference TRBV11-2 and TRBJ2-7, reads EAGVAQSPRYKIIEKRQSVAFWCNPISGHATLYWYQQILGQGPKLLIQFQNNGVVDDSQLPKDRFSAERLKGVDSTLKIQPAKLEDSAVYLCASGLLDSGTVSYEQYFGPGTRLTVT.

In this sample, this clonotype turned up a few times. This chain links TRBV4-3 with TRBJ2-7, with D possibly called TRBD1 or TRBD2 (6 bases each). Trimming stripped 2 bases from V and 7 bases from J, with 21 bases between. Germline-derived CDR1 and CDR2 are LGHNA and YSLEER. There are 16 residues in the CDR3. Written as DNA, the CDR3 is TGCGCCAGCAGCCAATTTACTGGGGGGCCCTTACGGGAGCAGTACTTC. Residues: CASSQFTGGPLREQYF.

This chain joins TRBV18 and TRBJ1-1, with 7 bases lining up with TRBD1. This CDR3 comprises 15 residues. Germline-derived CDR1 and CDR2 are KGHSH and LQKENI. Unmatched junction bases numbered 3, after V lost 2 bases and J lost 0 bases. Here the CDR3 DNA reads TGTGCCAGCTCACCAGAGGACAGGCTGAACACTGAAGCTTTCTTT. Amino acids: CASSPEDRLNTEAFF.

This clonotype was seen more than once but under ten times. The chain combines TRBV19 with TRBJ2-7; 7 bases are shared with TRBD1. The CDR3 is 14 residues long. Germline V lookup: CDR1 LNHDA, CDR2 SQIVND (reference sequence). V shed 10 bases and J 3 bases; nucleotides not matched to a gene: 12. In DNA, the CDR3 is TGTGCCAAAACCCTGCCGGGACAGATCTACGAGCAGTACTTC. This encodes CAKTLPGQIYEQYF.